The next 24 T cell receptor beta chains were all read from a single sample in a study of cytomegalovirus exposure and HLA in healthy donors. With 60 Vbeta and 13 Jbeta primers, the PCR was carried out. This table comes from immunoSEQ multiplex PCR, and its TCRdb copy is limited to in-frame clones, with some not included. The sample shows around 210,000 clones, 82% of them seen only once. Sequenced input: PBMCs. The source of these receptors is a woman in her thirties or forties in good health and CMV-seronegative.

The chain recombines TRBV6-1 with TRBJ1-3, with D perhaps matching TRBD1 (5 bases). Looked up from germline, CDR1 is MNHNS and CDR2 is SASEGT. Between the trimmed V and J ends, which lost 6 bases and 9 bases, there was a span of 12 bases. CDR3 length equals 12 residues. CDR3 loop: CASSPTGPTIYF. CDR3 nucleotide sequence: TGTGCCAGCAGCCCCACAGGCCCCACCATATATTTT.

The V and J genes are TRBV7-9 and TRBJ2-7; perhaps TRBD2 as D (5 bases). The CDR3 extends over 15 amino acids. Germline V CDR1 and CDR2: SEHNR, FQNEAQ (reference sequence). V was cut by 5 bases and J by 3 bases, with 17 bases left in between. This CDR3 reads CASSPRRTGVYEQYF. CDR3 DNA: TGTGCCAGCAGCCCTCGAAGGACTGGCGTCTACGAGCAGTACTTC.

The V gene is TRBV6-1, the J gene TRBJ2-5; D might be TRBD2 (5 bases). The DNA matches TRBJ2-7 better at its end, which makes the J call doubtful. Germline V gives CDR1 MNHNS, CDR2 SASEGT. The CDR3 has 14 amino acids. CDR3 bases: TGTGCCAGCAGCGCGGGCGGTCTTGACCACGAGCAGTACTTC. This translates into CASSAGGLDHEQYF.

CDR3 DNA sequence: TGTGCCTGGATCGTTGGTAGCGGCAACACCATATATTTT. Translation gives CAWIVGSGNTIYF. This sequence joins TRBV30 and TRBJ1-3; D is uncertain. The CDR3 extends over 13 amino acids. Per the germline V gene, CDR1 is GTSNPN and CDR2 is SVGIG (reference sequence). V lost 4 bases, J lost 7 bases, and 14 bases lay in between.

The chain joins TRBV9 to TRBJ2-5; TRBD2 might be the D (6 bases). Germline CDR1 reads SGDLS; CDR2 reads YYNGEE. V gave up 2 bases and J gave up 5 bases, with 16 bases separating them. The CDR3 has 15 residues. CDR3 sequence: CASSVAGLSGETQYF. CDR3 in DNA: TGTGCCAGCAGCGTTGCGGGACTTTCGGGGGAGACCCAGTACTTC.

This CDR3 is CASSFGGAAFF. CDR3 nucleotides: TGTGCCAGCAGCTTTGGGGGCGCCGCTTTCTTT. The V gene is TRBV11-2, the J gene TRBJ1-1; possible D gene TRBD1, 6 bases. The CDR3 spans 11 residues. V lost 3 bases and J lost 11, with 10 bases in between. CDR1 is SGHAT, CDR2 FQNNGV, per germline.

The gene calls are TRBV2 and TRBJ2-5; 7 bases fit TRBD1. Germline-derived CDR1 and CDR2 are SNHLY and FYNNEI. Trimming removed 5 bases from V and 1 base from J; junction bases left unmatched: 10. This CDR3 region has 16 residues. The CDR3 nucleotides read TGTGCCAGCAGTACCCCGACAGGGACGAGCCAAGAGACCCAGTACTTC. Protein: CASSTPTGTSQETQYF.

The chain carries TRBV25-1 and TRBJ2-2, with TRBD2 identical over 11 bases. The CDR3 totals 18 residues. The germline CDR1 and CDR2 sequences are MGHDK and SYGVNS. V was clipped by 3 bases and J by 8 bases; unmatched bases: 14. This chain's CDR3 is CASSDRIAGGPKRGELFF. CDR3 nucleotides: TGTGCCAGCAGTGACAGAATAGCGGGAGGGCCGAAAAGGGGGGAGCTGTTTTTT. The whole variable domain, remainder taken from reference TRBV25-1 and TRBJ2-2, is EADIYQTPRYLVIGTGKKITLECSQTMGHDKMYWYQQDPGMELHLIHYSYGVNSTEKGDLSSESTVSRIRTEHFPLTLESARPSHTSQYLCASSDRIAGGPKRGELFFGEGSRLTVL.

V usage is TRBV7-3 and J usage is TRBJ1-6, with D tentatively TRBD1 (5 bases). The CDR3 extends over 14 amino acids. Between the trimmed V and J ends, which lost 5 bases and 6 bases, there was a span of 11 bases. CDR1 is SGHTA, CDR2 FQGTGA, per germline. In DNA, the CDR3 is TGTGCCAGCAGCCGCGGGGACCCTAATTCACCCCTCCACTTT. This codes for CASSRGDPNSPLHF.

The chain links TRBV29-1 to TRBJ1-4, with a possible D match to TRBD1 (6 bases). From germline, CDR1 is SQVTM and CDR2 ANQGSEA. V shed 3 bases and J shed 8 bases, with 22 bases lying between them. The CDR3 consists of 16 residues. The CDR3 sequence: CSVELYRAGGLEKLFF. The DNA for the CDR3 is TGCAGCGTTGAGCTTTACAGGGCGGGAGGGCTGGAAAAACTGTTTTTT.

The rearrangement joins TRBV19 to TRBJ2-7; a weak D match, TRBD2 (6 bases). From germline, CDR1 is LNHDA and CDR2 SQIVND (reference sequence). V lost 10 bases and J 2 bases, leaving 15 bases between the germline ends. CDR3 size: 13 residues. The CDR3 DNA reads TGTGCCACCATGAACCGGGGGACCTACGAGCAGTACTTC. This codes for CATMNRGTYEQYF.

The V call is TRBV30, the J call TRBJ2-7, with a possible D match to TRBD2 (5 bases). V was trimmed by 5 bases and J by 5 bases, leaving 22 bases between them. The CDR3 extends over 15 amino acids. Germline V gene lookup returns CDR1 GTSNPN and CDR2 SVGIG (reference sequence). The DNA for the CDR3 is TGTGCCTGGCGCCCCCTTTTGAGGACTTCAAACGAGCAGTACTTC. Translation gives CAWRPLLRTSNEQYF.

The chain employs TRBV5-1 and TRBJ2-5; TRBD1 aligns across 8 bases. V was pared by 7 bases and J by 4 bases, with 15 bases of the junction left unmatched. CDR1 is SGHRS and CDR2 is YFSETQ in the germline V gene. CDR3 length equals 16 residues. The CDR3 coding sequence is TGCGCCAGCTCCGTAGTAGGACAGGGCGTCGGAGAGACCCAGTACTTC. Translating it yields CASSVVGQGVGETQYF.

This rearrangement joins TRBV5-1 to TRBJ2-1, with 7 positions matching TRBD2. In germline, CDR1 is SGHRS, CDR2 YFSETQ. The junction had 10 bases not matched to a gene; V was cut back by 0 bases and J by 7 bases. The CDR3 contains 16 residues. CDR3 coding DNA: TGCGCCAGCAGCTTGGCTGGCGGGAGAGTTAGTAATGAGCAGTTCTTC. Translated: CASSLAGGRVSNEQFF.

The chain recombines TRBV5-1 with TRBJ2-5; 7 bases line up with TRBD1. Germline lookup yields CDR1 SGHRS and CDR2 YFSETQ. The CDR3 length is 15 residues. V shed 7 bases and J 5 bases; nucleotides not matched to a gene: 14. CDR3 sequence: CASHINPTGKETQYF. The CDR3 nucleotides are TGCGCCAGCCACATCAACCCGACAGGGAAGGAGACCCAGTACTTC.

The V gene is TRBV5-4, the J gene TRBJ1-3, with unresolved D. In germline, CDR1 is SGHNT, CDR2 YYREEE (reference sequence). Trimming removed 2 bases at V and 8 bases at J, with 5 bases between. This CDR3 comprises 11 residues. This chain's CDR3 is CASSFGDTIYF. The CDR3 DNA is TGTGCCAGCAGCTTCGGGGACACCATATATTTT.

The chain is built from TRBV27 and TRBJ1-1; D not certain. CDR3 size: 14 residues. V lost 6 bases to trimming and J lost 1 base, with 12 bases between them. The germline V gene has CDR1 MNHEY and CDR2 SMNVEV (reference sequence). DNA for the CDR3: TGTGCCAGCAGCTTTGCTGGCGGGAACACTGAAGCTTTCTTT. Encoded protein: CASSFAGGNTEAFF.

This clone was seen only once. The chain uses TRBV9 and TRBJ2-3; a weak D match, TRBD2 (6 bases). The CDR3 runs 15 residues. Germline assignment: CDR1 SGDLS and CDR2 YYNGEE. Trimming shortened V by 4 bases and J by 3 bases, and 15 bases separated the two germline ends. For the CDR3, the DNA is TGTGCCAGCAGCTCTGGACTATCAAGTACAGATACGCAGTATTTT. This translates into CASSSGLSSTDTQYF.

The chain combines TRBV7-9 with TRBJ2-7; the D gene is possibly TRBD1 (5 bases). CDR1 and CDR2 (germline): SEHNR, FQNEAQ (reference sequence). This CDR3 comprises 12 residues. Trimming removed 4 bases from V and 6 bases from J, with 10 bases in between. CDR3 amino acids: CASSSQVPEQYF. The CDR3 DNA is TGTGCCAGCAGCTCACAGGTCCCCGAGCAGTACTTC.

The chain uses TRBV15 and TRBJ2-7; weak D call: TRBD2 (6 bases). The CDR3 runs 15 residues. Per the germline V gene, CDR1 is LNHNV and CDR2 is YYDKDF (reference sequence). V gave up 5 bases and J gave up 2 bases, with 16 bases separating them. CDR3 sequence: CATSGGTGLTYEQYF. The CDR3 DNA reads as TGTGCCACCAGCGGAGGAACGGGACTGACCTACGAGCAGTACTTC.

This chain connects TRBV7-8 to TRBJ1-4; possible D gene TRBD1, 6 bases. V was trimmed by 0 bases and J by 8 bases, leaving 10 bases between them. This CDR3 spans 14 amino acids. The V gene's germline CDR1 is SGHVS and CDR2 FQNEAQ. CDR3 coding DNA: TGTGCCAGCAGCTTAGCGGGGGCTGGCGAAAAACTGTTTTTT. Protein product: CASSLAGAGEKLFF.

This chain connects TRBV7-8 to TRBJ1-5; D perhaps matches TRBD1 (6 bases). V lost 4 bases and J 1 base, leaving 11 bases between the germline ends. Per the germline V gene, CDR1 is SGHVS and CDR2 is FQNEAQ. This CDR3 contains 15 residues. CDR3 region: CASSSYQGSNQPQHF. The CDR3 coding sequence is TGTGCCAGCAGCTCTTACCAGGGGAGCAATCAGCCCCAGCATTTT. Full variable domain (outside the CDR3, taken from reference TRBV7-8 and TRBJ1-5): GAGVSQSPRYKVAKRGQDVALRCDPISGHVSLFWYQQALGQGPEFLTYFQNEAQLDKSGLPSDRFFAERPEGSVSTLKIQRTQQEDSAVYLCASSSYQGSNQPQHFGDGTRLSIL.

A note on this clone: One junction end disagrees with the germline gene, perhaps due to a read error. The genes are TRBV7-9 and TRBJ2-5; 7 bases align to TRBD1. This CDR3 region has 14 residues. CDR1 is SEHNR, CDR2 FQNEAQ, per germline (reference sequence). The chain's CDR3 is CSSSPRTGQETQYF. The CDR3, as DNA: TGTTCCAGCAGCCCTCGGACAGGTCAAGAGACCCAGTACTTC.

This chain links TRBV4-1 with TRBJ1-1, with D maybe TRBD1 (6 bases). The CDR3 is made up of 14 amino acids. CDR1 is MGHRA and CDR2 is YSYEKL in the germline V gene. Trimming took off 1 base at V and 4 bases at J, with 10 bases between the two ends. The chain's CDR3 is CASSQGSGVTEAFF. The CDR3 DNA follows: TGCGCCAGCAGCCAAGGGTCAGGGGTCACTGAAGCTTTCTTT.